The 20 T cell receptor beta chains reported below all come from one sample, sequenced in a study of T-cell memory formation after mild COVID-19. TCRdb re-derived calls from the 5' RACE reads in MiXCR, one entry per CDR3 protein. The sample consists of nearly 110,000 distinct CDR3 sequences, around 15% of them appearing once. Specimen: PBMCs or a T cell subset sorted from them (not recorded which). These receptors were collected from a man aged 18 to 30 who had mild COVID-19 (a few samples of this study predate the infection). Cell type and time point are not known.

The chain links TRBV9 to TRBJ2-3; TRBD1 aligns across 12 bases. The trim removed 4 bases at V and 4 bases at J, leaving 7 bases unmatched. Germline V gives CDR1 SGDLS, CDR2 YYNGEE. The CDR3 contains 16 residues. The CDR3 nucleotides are TGTGCCAGCAGCACCCCGGGACAGGGGGCGGCAGATACGCAGTATTTT. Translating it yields CASSTPGQGAADTQYF.

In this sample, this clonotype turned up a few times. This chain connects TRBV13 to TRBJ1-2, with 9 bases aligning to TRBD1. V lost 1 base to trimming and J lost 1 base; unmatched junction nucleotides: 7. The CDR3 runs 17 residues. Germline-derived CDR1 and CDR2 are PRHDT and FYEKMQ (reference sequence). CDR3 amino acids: CASSLEPGTGSNYGYTF. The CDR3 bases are TGTGCCAGCAGCTTAGAACCCGGGACAGGGAGTAACTATGGCTACACCTTC.

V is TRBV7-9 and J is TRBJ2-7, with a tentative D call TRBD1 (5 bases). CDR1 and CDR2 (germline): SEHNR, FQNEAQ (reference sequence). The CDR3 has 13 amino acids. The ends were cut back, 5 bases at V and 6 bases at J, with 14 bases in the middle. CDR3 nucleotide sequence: TGTGCCAGCAGCATAGGGGCGTCGGGCGAGCAGTACTTC. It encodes CASSIGASGEQYF.

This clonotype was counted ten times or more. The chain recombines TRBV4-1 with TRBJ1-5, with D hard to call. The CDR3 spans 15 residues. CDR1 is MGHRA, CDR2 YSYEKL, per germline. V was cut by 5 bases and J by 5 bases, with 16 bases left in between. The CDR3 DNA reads TGCGCCAGCAGCTATCAAGGAGGGAGGGATCAGCCCCAGCATTTT. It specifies CASSYQGGRDQPQHF.

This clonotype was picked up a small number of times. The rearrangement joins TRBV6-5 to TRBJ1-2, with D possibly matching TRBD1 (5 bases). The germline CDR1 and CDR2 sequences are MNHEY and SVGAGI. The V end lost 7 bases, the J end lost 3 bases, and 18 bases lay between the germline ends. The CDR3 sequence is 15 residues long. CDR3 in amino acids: CASTYLLGDDYGYTF. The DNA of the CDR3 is TGTGCCAGCACGTACCTCTTGGGGGACGACTATGGCTACACCTTC.

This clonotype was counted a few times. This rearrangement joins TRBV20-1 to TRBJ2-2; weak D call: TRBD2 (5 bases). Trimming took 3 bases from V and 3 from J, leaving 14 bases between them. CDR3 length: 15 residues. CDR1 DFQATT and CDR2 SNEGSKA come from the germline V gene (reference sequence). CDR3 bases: TGCAGTGCTAGTATCCCGGGGTCGTACACCGGGGAGCTGTTTTTT. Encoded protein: CSASIPGSYTGELFF.

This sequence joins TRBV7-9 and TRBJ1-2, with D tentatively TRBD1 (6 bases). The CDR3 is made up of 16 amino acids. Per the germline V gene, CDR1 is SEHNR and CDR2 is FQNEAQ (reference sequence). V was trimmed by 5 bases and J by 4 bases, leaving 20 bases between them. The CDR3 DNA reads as TGTGCCAGCAGCGCACATCAGGGGCGGAGTTTCTATGGCTACACCTTC. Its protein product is CASSAHQGRSFYGYTF.

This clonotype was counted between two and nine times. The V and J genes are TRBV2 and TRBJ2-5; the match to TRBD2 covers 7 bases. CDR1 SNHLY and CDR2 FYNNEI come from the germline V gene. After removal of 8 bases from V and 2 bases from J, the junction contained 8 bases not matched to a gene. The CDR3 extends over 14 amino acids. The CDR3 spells CASGQLAPQETQYF. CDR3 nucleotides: TGTGCCAGCGGCCAACTAGCGCCACAAGAGACCCAGTACTTC.

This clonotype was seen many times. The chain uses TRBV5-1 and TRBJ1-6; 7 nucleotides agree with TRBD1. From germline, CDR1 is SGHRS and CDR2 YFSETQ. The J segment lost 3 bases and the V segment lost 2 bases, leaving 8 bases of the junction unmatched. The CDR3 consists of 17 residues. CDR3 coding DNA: TGCGCCAGCAGCTTAGATGGACAGGACCTCTATAATTCACCCCTCCACTTT. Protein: CASSLDGQDLYNSPLHF.

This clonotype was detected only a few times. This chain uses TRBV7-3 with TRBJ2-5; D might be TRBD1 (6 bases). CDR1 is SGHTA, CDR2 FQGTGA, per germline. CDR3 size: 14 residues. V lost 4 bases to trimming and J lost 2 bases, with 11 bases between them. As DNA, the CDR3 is TGTGCCAGCAGCTCTCTAGGACAGCAAGAGACCCAGTACTTC. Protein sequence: CASSSLGQQETQYF.

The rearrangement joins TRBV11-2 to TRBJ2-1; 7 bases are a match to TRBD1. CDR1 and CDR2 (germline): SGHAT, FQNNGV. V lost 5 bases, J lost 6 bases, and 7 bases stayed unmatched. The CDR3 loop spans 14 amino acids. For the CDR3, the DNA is TGTGCCAGCAGCGCACCTGACAGGGTCAATGAGCAGTTCTTC. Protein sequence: CASSAPDRVNEQFF. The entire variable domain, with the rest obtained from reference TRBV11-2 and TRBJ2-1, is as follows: EAGVAQSPRYKIIEKRQSVAFWCNPISGHATLYWYQQILGQGPKLLIQFQNNGVVDDSQLPKDRFSAERLKGVDSTLKIQPAKLEDSAVYLCASSAPDRVNEQFFGPGTRLTVL.

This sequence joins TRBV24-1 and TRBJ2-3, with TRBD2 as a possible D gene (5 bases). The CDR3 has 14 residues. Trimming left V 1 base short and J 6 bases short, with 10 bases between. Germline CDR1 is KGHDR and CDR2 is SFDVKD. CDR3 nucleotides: TGTGCCACCAGTGATTTTAGGACTTCGGATACGCAGTATTTT. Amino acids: CATSDFRTSDTQYF.

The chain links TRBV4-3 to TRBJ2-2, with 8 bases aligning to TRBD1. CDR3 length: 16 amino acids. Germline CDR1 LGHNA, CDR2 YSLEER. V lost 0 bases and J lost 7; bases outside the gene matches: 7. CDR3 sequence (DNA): TGCGCCAGCAGCCAAGATCTGACAGGGACAGGCGGGGAGCTGTTTTTT. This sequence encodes CASSQDLTGTGGELFF.

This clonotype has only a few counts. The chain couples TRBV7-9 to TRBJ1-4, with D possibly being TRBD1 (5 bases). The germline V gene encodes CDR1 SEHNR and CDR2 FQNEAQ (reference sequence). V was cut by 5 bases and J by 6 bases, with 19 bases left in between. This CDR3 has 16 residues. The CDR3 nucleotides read TGTGCCAGCAGCCCCCCGAGCAGGGTTGGGTATGAAAAACTGTTTTTT. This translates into CASSPPSRVGYEKLFF. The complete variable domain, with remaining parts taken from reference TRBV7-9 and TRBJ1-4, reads DTGVSQNPRHKITKRGQNVTFRCDPISEHNRLYWYRQTLGQGPEFLTYFQNEAQLEKSRLLSDRFSAERPKGSFSTLEIQRTEQGDSAMYLCASSPPSRVGYEKLFFGSGTQLSVL.

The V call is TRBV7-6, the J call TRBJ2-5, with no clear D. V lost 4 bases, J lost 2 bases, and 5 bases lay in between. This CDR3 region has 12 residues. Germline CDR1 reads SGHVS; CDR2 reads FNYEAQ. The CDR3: CASSSHQETQYF. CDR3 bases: TGTGCCAGCAGCTCCCATCAAGAGACCCAGTACTTC.

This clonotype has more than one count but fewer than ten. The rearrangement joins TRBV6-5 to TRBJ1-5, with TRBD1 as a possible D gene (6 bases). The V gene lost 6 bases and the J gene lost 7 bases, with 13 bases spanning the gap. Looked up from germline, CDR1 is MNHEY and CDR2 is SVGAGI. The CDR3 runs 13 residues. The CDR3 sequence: CASSPQGSQPQHF. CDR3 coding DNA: TGTGCCAGCAGCCCACAGGGATCCCAGCCCCAGCATTTT.

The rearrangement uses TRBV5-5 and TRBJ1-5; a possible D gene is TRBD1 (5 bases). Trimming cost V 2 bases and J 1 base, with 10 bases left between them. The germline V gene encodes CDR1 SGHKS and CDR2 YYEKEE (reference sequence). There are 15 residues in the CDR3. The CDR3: CASSLAGDSNQPQHF. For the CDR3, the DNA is TGTGCCAGCAGCTTAGCCGGGGACAGCAATCAGCCCCAGCATTTT.

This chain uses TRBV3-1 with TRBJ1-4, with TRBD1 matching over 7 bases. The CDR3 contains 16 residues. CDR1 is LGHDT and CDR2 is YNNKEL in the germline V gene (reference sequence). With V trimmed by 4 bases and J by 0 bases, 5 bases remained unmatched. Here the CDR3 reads CASSRQGSATNEKLFF. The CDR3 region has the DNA TGTGCCAGCAGCCGACAGGGATCTGCAACTAATGAAAAACTGTTTTTT.

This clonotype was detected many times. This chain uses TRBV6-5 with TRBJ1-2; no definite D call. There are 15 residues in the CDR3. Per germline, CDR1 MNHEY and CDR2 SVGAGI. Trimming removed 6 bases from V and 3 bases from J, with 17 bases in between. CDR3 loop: CASRTGWEVHYGYTF. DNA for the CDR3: TGTGCCAGCAGGACCGGATGGGAGGTCCACTATGGCTACACCTTC.

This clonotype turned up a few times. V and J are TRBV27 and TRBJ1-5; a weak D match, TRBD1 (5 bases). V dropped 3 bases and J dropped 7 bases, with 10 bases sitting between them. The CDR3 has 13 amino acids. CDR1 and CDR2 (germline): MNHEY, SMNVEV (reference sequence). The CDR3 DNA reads TGTGCCAGCAGTTTTCGGGGACGACAGCCCCAGCATTTT. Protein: CASSFRGRQPQHF.